One and the same sample provided the 7 T cell receptor beta chains below, sequenced in a study of blood T cell repertoires in COVID-19 (dated by TCRdb to 2020 to 2022). Library preparation used the immunoSEQ multiplex PCR assay. Held by TCRdb, this immuneACCESS table contains in-frame sequences only and omits some clones. Under half of the omission traces to an unresolved V gene where checked; the cause of the rest is unknown. The sample data list hundreds of thousands of clones, and roughly 84% of these were observed just once. More than 0.75% of the sample rests with the top ten. The material sequenced was peripheral blood. These receptors were collected from a middle-aged man with acute or convalescent COVID-19.

The count of this clone is one. The genes are TRBV7-4 and TRBJ1-5; D call uncertain. This CDR3 has 16 residues. Germline V gives CDR1 SGHVT, CDR2 SQSDAQ. V was shortened by 1 base and J by 2 bases, with 12 bases between the two germline ends. The CDR3 region has the DNA TGTGCCAGCAGCTTAGTAGAGGGTTATGGCAATCAGCCCCAGCATTTT. Residues: CASSLVEGYGNQPQHF.

The rearrangement uses TRBV9 and TRBJ2-3; 7 nucleotides match TRBD2. The CDR3 is 15 amino acids. CDR1 and CDR2 from the germline V gene are SGDLS and YYNGEE. Germline trimming cut 0 bases from V and 4 bases from J; bases unmatched to any gene: 5. The CDR3 loop is CASSVGGLVADTQYF. The CDR3 DNA reads TGTGCCAGCAGCGTAGGAGGACTAGTGGCAGATACGCAGTATTTT.

The V call is TRBV12-1, the J call TRBJ1-4; the D segment call TRBD1 is taken from the table without a DNA check. TRBV12-1 is flagged as a pseudogene. CDR3 length: 14 residues. The CDR3 loop reads CASSFVGGREKLFF. DNA for the CDR3: TGTGCCAGCAGCTTTGTAGGGGGTCGTGAAAAACTGTTTTTT.

The gene calls are TRBV4-3 and TRBJ1-2, with 7 bases matching TRBD1. Germline CDR1 is LGHNA and CDR2 is YSLEER. The CDR3 loop spans 17 amino acids. V lost 4 bases and J lost 4; bases outside the gene matches: 15. The CDR3 DNA sequence: TGCGCCAGCAGCCCGTATTTATCCGGGGACAGCCCCTATGGCTACACCTTC. The encoded protein is CASSPYLSGDSPYGYTF.

This sequence joins TRBV4-1 and TRBJ2-4, with D possibly being TRBD1 (6 bases). The CDR3 has 15 amino acids. The germline V gene has CDR1 MGHRA and CDR2 YSYEKL. V dropped 3 bases and J dropped 9 bases, with 18 bases sitting between them. The CDR3, as DNA: TGCGCCAGCAGCCAGGACCTCCAGGGGTCCGGCATTCAGTACTTC. This gives the protein CASSQDLQGSGIQYF.

The V call is TRBV28, the J call TRBJ1-2; TRBD1 agrees at 10 bases. Unmatched junction bases numbered 10, after V lost 5 bases and J lost 4 bases. The length of the CDR3 is 16 residues. Germline V gene sequence: CDR1 MDHEN, CDR2 SYDVKM. The CDR3 region is CASSLLTGGAGYGYTF. The CDR3 DNA follows: TGTGCCAGCAGTCTACTGACAGGGGGCGCCGGCTATGGCTACACCTTC.

This clone was observed once. The V and J genes are TRBV5-4 and TRBJ2-1; 10 bases map to TRBD2. This CDR3 has 15 residues. Germline assignment: CDR1 SGHNT and CDR2 YYREEE (reference sequence). J lost 2 bases, V lost 5 bases, and 4 bases had no gene match. The DNA of the CDR3 is TGTGCCAGCAGTCTTAGCGGGGGGACCTACAATGAGCAGTTCTTC. This codes for CASSLSGGTYNEQFF.